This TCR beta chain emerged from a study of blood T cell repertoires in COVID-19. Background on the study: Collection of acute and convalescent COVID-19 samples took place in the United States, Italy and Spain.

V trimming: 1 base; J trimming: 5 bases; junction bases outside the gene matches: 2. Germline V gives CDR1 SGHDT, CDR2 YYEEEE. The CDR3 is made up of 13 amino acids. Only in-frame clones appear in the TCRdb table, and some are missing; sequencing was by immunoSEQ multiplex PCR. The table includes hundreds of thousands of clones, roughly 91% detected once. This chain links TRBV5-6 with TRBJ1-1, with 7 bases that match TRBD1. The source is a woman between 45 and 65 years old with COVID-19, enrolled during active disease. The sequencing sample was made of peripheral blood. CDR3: CASSLTGVTEAFF. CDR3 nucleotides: TGTGCCAGCAGCTTGACAGGGGTTACTGAAGCTTTCTTT.